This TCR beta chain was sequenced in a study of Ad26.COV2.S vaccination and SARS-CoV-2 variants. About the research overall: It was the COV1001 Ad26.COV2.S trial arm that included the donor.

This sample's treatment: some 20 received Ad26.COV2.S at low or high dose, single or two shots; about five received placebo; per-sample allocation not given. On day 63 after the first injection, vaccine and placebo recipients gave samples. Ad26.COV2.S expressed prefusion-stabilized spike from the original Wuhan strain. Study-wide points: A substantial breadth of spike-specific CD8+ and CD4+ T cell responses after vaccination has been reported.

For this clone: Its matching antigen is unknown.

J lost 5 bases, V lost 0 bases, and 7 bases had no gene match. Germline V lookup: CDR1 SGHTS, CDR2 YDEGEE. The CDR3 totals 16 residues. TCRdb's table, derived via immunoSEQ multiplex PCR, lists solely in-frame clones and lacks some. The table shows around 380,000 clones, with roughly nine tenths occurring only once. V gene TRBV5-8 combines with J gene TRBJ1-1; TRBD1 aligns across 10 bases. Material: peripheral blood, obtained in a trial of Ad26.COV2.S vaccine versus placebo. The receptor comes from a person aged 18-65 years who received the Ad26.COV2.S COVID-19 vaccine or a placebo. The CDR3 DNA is TGTGCCAGCAGCTTGGGACAGGGGGCCTTGGGAACTGAAGCTTTCTTT. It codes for CASSLGQGALGTEAFF. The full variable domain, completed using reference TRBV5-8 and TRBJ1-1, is EAGVTQSPTHLIKTRGQQATLRCSPISGHTSVYWYQQALGLGLQFLLWYDEGEERNRGNFPPRFSGRQFPNYSSELNVNALELEDSALYLCASSLGQGALGTEAFFGQGTRLTVV.